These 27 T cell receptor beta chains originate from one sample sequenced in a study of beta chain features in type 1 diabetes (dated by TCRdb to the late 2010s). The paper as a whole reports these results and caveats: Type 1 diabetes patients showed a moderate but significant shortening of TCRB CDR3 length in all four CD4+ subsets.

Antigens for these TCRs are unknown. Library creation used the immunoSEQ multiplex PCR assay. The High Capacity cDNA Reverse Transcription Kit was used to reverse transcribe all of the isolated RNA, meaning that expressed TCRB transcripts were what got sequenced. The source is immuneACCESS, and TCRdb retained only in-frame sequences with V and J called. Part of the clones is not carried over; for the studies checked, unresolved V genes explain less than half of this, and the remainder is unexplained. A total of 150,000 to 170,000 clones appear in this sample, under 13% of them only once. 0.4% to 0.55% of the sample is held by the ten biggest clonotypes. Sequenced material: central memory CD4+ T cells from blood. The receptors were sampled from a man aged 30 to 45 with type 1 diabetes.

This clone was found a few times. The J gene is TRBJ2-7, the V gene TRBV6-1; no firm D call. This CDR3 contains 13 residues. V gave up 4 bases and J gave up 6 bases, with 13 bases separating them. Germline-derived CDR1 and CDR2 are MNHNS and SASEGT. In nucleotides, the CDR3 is TGTGCCAGCAGTGTATTCACGTCGGGCGAGCAGTACTTC. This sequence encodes CASSVFTSGEQYF.

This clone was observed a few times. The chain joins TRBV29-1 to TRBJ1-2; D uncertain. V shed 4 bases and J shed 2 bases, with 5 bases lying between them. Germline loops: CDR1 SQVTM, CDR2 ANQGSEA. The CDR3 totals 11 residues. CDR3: CSVVQNYGYTF. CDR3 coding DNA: TGCAGCGTTGTACAGAACTATGGCTACACCTTC.

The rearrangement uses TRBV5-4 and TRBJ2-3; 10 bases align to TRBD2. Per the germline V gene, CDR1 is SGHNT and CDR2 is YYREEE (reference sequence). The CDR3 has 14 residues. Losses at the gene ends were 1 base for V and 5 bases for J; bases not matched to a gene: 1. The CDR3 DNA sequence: TGTGCCAGCAGCTTGTCTAGCGGGGGAGATACGCAGTATTTT. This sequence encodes CASSLSSGGDTQYF.

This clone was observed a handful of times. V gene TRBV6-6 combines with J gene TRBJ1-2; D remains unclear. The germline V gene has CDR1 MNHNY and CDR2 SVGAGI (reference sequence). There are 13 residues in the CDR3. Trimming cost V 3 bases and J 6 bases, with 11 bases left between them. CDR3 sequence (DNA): TGTGCCAGCAGTTATGATGGAGGGAATGGCTACACCTTC. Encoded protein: CASSYDGGNGYTF.

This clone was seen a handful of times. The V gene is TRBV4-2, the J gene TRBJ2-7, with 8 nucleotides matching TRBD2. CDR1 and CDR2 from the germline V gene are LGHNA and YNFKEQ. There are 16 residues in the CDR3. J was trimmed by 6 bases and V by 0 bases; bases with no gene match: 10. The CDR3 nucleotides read TGTGCCAGCAGCCAAGATCCCTTACCCCGGGGGGGCGAGCAGTACTTC. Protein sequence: CASSQDPLPRGGEQYF.

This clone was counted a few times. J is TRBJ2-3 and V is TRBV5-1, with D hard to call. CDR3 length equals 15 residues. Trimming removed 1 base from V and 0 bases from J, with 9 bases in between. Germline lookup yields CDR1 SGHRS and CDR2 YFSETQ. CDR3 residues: CASSLNTRSTDTQYF. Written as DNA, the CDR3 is TGCGCCAGCAGCTTGAATACGCGAAGCACAGATACGCAGTATTTT.

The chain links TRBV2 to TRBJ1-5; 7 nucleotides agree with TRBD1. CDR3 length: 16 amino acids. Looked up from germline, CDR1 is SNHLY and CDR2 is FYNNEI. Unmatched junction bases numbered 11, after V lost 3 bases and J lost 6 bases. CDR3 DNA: TGTGCCAGCAGTGAGGGGCAGGAGGGGGCCAGTCAGCCCCAGCATTTT. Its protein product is CASSEGQEGASQPQHF. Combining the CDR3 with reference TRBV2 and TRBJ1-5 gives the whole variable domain EPEVTQTPSHQVTQMGQEVILRCVPISNHLYFYWYRQILGQKVEFLVSFYNNEISEKSEIFDDQFSVERPDGSNFTLKIRSTKLEDSAMYFCASSEGQEGASQPQHFGDGTRLSIL.

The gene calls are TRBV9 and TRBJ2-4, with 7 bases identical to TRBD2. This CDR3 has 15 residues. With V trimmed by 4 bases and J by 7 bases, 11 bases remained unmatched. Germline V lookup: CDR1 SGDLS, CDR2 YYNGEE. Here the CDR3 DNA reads TGTGCCAGCAGCTCAGGACTAGAGGGTGGGAACATTCAGTACTTC. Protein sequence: CASSSGLEGGNIQYF.

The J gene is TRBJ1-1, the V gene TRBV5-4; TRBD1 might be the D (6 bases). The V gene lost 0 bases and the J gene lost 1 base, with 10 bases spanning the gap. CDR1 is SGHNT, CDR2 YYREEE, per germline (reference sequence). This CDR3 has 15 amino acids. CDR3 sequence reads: CASSLGGPRNTEAFF. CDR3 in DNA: TGTGCCAGCAGCTTGGGGGGGCCCCGGAACACTGAAGCTTTCTTT.

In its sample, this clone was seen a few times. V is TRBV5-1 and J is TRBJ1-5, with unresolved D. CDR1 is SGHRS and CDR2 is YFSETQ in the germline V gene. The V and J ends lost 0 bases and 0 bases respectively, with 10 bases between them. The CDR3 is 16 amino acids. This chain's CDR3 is CASSLEPDYSNQPQHF. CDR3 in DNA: TGCGCCAGCAGCTTGGAGCCAGACTATAGCAATCAGCCCCAGCATTTT.

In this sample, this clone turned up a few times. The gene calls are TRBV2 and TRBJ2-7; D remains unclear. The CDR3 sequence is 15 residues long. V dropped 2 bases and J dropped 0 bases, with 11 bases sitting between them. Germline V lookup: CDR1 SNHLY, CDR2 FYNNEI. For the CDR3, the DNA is TGTGCCAGCAGTGAATCTTCCCAGAACTCCTACGAGCAGTACTTC. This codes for CASSESSQNSYEQYF.

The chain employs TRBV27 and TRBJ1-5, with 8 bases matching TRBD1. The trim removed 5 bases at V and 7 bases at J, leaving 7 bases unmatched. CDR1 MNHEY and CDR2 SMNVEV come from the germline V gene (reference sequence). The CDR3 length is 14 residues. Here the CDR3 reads CASSPPGQGQPQHF. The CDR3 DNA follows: TGTGCCAGCAGTCCTCCCGGACAGGGACAGCCCCAGCATTTT.

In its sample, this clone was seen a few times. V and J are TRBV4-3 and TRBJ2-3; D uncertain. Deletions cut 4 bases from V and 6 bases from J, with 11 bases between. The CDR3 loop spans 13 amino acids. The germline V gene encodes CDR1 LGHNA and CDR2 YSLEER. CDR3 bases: TGCGCCAGCAGCCTCCAGACGAGGGATACGCAGTATTTT. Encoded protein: CASSLQTRDTQYF.

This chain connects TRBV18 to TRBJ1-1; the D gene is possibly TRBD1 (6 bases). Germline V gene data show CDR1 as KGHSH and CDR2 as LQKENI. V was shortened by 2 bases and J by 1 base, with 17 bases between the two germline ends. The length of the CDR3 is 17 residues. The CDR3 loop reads CASSPSTVWTENTEAFF. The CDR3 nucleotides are TGTGCCAGCTCACCAAGTACGGTATGGACAGAGAACACTGAAGCTTTCTTT.

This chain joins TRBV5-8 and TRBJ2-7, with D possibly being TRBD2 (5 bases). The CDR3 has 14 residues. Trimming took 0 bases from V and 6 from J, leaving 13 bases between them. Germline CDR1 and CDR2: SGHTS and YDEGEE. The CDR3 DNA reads TGTGCCAGCAGCTTGGGAGGGTGGGCGAGCGAGCAGTACTTC. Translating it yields CASSLGGWASEQYF.

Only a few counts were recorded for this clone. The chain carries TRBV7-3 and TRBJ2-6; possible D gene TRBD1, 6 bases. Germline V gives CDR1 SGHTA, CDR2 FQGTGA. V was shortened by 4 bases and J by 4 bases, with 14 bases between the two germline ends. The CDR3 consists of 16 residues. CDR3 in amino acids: CASSSQGMRGANVLTF. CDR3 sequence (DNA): TGTGCCAGCAGCTCGCAGGGGATGCGGGGGGCCAACGTCCTGACTTTC.

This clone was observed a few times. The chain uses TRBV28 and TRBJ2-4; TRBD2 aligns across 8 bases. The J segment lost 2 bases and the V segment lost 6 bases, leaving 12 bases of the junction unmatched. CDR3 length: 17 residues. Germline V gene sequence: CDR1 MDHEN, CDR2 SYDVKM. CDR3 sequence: CASSRLEREITKNIQYF. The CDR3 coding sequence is TGTGCCAGCAGCCGCCTAGAGCGGGAGATTACCAAAAACATTCAGTACTTC.

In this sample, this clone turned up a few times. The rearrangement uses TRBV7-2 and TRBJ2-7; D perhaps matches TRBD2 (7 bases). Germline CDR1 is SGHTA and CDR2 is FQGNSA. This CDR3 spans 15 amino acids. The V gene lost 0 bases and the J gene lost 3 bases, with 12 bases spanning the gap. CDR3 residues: CASSLAGGGNYEQYF. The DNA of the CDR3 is TGTGCCAGCAGCTTAGCGGGAGGGGGGAACTACGAGCAGTACTTC. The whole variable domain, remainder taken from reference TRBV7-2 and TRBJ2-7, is GAGVSQSPSNKVTEKGKDVELRCDPISGHTALYWYRQSLGQGLEFLIYFQGNSAPDKSGLPSDRFSAERTGGSVSTLTIQRTQQEDSAVYLCASSLAGGGNYEQYFGPGTRLTVT.

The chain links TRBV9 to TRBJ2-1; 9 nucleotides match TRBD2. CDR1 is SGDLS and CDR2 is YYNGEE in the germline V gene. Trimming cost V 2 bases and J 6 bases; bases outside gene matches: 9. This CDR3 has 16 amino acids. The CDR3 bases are TGTGCCAGCAGCGTCCGGTCTAGCGGGAACATCAATGAGCAGTTCTTC. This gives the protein CASSVRSSGNINEQFF.

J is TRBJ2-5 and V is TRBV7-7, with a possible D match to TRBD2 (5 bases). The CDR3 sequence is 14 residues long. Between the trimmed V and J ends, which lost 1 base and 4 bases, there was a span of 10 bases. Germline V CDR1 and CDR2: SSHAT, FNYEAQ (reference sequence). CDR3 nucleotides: TGTGCCAGCAGCTTAGACCCTAGCAGAGAGACCCAGTACTTC. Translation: CASSLDPSRETQYF. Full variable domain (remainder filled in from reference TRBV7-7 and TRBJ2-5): GAGVSQSPRYKVTKRGQDVTLRCDPISSHATLYWYQQALGQGPEFLTYFNYEAQPDKSGLPSDRFSAERPEGSISTLTIQRTEQRDSAMYRCASSLDPSRETQYFGPGTRLLVL.

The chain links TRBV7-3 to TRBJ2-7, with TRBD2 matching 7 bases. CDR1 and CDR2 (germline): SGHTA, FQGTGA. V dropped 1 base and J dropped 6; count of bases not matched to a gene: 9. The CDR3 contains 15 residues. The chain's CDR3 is CASSLMGGGEGEQYF. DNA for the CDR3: TGTGCCAGCAGCTTAATGGGCGGTGGGGAGGGCGAGCAGTACTTC.

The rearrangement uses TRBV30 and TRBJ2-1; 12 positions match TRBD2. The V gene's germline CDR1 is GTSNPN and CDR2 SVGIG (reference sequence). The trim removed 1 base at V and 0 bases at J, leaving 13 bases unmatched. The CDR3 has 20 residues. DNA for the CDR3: TGTGCCTGGAGTGCCCTCTTCGGACTAGCGGGAATAAGCTCCTACAATGAGCAGTTCTTC. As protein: CAWSALFGLAGISSYNEQFF.

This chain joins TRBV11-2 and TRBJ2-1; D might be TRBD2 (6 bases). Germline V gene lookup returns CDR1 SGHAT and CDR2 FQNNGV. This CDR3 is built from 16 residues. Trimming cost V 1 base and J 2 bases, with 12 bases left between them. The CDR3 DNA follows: TGTGCCAGCAGCTTAGTTTTAGCGGCGACCTACAATGAGCAGTTCTTC. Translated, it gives CASSLVLAATYNEQFF.

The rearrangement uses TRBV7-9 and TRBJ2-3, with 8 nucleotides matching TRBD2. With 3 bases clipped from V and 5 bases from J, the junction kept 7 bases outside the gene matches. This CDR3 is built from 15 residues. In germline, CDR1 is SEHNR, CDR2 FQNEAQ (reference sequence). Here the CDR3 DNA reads TGTGCCAGCAGCTTCGGGCTAGCGGGTAGAGATACGCAGTATTTT. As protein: CASSFGLAGRDTQYF.

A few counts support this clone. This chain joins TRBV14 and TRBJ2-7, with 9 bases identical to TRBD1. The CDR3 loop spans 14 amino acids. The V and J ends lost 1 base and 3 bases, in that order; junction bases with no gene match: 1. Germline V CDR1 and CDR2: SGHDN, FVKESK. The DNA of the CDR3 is TGTGCCAGCAGCCAAGCGGGACAGGGCTACGAGCAGTACTTC. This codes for CASSQAGQGYEQYF.

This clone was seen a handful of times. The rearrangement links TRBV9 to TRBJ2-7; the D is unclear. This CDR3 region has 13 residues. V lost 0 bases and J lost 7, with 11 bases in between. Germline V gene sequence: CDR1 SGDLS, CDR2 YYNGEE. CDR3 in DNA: TGTGCCAGCAGCGTAGACGGAGCTGGTGAGCAGTACTTC. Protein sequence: CASSVDGAGEQYF.

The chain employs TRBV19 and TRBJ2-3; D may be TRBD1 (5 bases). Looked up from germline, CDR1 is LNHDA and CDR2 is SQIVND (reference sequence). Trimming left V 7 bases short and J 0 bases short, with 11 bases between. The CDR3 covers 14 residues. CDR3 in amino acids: CASTGLRSTDTQYF. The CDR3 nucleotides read TGTGCCAGTACAGGGCTTCGTAGCACAGATACGCAGTATTTT.